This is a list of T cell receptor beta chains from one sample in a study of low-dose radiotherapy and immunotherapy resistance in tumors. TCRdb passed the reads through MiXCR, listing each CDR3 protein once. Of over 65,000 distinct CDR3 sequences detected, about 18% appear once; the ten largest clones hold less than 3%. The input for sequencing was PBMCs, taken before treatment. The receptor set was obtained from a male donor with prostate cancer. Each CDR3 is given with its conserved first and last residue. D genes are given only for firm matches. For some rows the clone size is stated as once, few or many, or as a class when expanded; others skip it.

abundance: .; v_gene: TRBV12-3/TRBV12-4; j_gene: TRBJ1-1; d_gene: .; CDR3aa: CASSLWSAREGEAFF; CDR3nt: TGTGCCAGCAGTTTATGGTCGGCCAGGGAAGGGGAAGCTTTCTTT
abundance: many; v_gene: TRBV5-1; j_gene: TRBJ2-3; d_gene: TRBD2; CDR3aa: CASSPRLAGGNTDTQYF; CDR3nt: TGTGCCAGCAGCCCCCGACTAGCGGGGGGAAACACAGATACGCAGTATTTT
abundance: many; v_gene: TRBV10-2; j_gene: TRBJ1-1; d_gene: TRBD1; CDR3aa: CASRDRGDTEAFF; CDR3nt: TGCGCCAGCAGAGACAGGGGTGACACTGAAGCTTTCTTT
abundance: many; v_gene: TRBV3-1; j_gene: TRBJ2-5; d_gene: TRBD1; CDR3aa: CASSRGHGETQYF; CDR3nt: TGTGCCAGCAGCAGGGGGCACGGGGAGACCCAGTACTTC
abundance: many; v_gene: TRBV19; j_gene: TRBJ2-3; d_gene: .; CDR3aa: CASTAGVASTDTQYF; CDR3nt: TGTGCCAGTACGGCCGGAGTAGCGAGTACAGATACGCAGTATTTT
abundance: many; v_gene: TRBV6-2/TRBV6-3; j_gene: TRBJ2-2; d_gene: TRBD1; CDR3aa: CASTFRQGAGELFF; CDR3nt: TGTGCCAGCACCTTCCGACAGGGGGCCGGGGAGCTGTTTTTT
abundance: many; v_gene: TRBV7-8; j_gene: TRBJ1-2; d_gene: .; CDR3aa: CASSLVGGDGGYTF; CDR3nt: TGTGCCAGCAGCCTCGTCGGGGGTGATGGTGGCTACACCTTC
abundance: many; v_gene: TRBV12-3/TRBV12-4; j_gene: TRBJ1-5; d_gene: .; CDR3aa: CASSLGPFGQPQHF; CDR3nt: TGTGCCAGCAGTTTGGGACCCTTCGGTCAGCCCCAGCATTTT
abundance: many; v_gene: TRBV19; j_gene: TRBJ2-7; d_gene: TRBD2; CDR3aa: CASSIDPGGAQYF; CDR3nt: TGTGCCAGTAGTATAGATCCGGGAGGAGCGCAGTACTTC
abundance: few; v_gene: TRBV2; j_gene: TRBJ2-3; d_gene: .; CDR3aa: CASKGSVETDTQYF; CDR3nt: TGTGCCAGCAAGGGTTCGGTGGAAACAGATACGCAGTATTTT
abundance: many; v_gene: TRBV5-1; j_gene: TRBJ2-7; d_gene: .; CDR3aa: CASSPTGQHEQYF; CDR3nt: TGCGCCAGCAGCCCTACCGGACAACACGAGCAGTACTTC
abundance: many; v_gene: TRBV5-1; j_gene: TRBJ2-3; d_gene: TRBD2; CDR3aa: CASSLEDSAGATDTQYF; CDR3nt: TGCGCCAGCAGCTTGGAGGATTCAGCGGGGGCCACAGATACGCAGTATTTT
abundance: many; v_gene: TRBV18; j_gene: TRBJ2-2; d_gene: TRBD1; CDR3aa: CASSPAGGTNTGELFF; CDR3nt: TGTGCCAGCTCACCTGCAGGGGGCACGAACACCGGGGAGCTGTTTTTT
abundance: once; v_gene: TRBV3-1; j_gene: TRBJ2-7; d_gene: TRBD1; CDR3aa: CASSQPTGHEQYF; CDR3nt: TGTGCCAGCAGCCAACCGACAGGGCACGAGCAGTACTTC
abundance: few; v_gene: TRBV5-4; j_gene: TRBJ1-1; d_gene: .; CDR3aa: CASWRNTEAFF; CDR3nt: TGTGCCAGCTGGAGGAACACTGAAGCTTTCTTT
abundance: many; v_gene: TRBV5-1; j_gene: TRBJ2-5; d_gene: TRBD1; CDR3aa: CASSWWGQGAQTQYF; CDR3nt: TGCGCCAGCAGCTGGTGGGGACAGGGGGCACAGACCCAGTACTTC
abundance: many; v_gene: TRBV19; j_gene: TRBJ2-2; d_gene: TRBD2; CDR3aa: CASSVLTGGTGELFF; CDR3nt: TGTGCCAGTAGTGTCCTGACGGGGGGCACCGGGGAGCTGTTTTTT
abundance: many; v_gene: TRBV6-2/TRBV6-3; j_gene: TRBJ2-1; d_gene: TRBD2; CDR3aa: CASNRLAGGPGSYNEQFF; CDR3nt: TGTGCCAGCAATCGGTTAGCGGGGGGGCCGGGCTCCTACAATGAGCAGTTCTTC
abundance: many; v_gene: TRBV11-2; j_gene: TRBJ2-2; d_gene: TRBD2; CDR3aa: CASSLYISSGGVGELFF; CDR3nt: TGTGCCAGCAGCTTATATATCTCTAGCGGGGGCGTCGGGGAGCTGTTTTTT
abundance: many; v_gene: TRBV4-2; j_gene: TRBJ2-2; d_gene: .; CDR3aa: CASSQEGGGPPVTGELFF; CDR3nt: TGTGCCAGCAGCCAAGAAGGGGGGGGCCCCCCGGTCACCGGGGAGCTGTTTTTT
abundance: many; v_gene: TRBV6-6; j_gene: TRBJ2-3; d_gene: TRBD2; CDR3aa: CASSYPASGVTDTQYF; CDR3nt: TGTGCCAGCAGTTACCCGGCTAGCGGGGTCACAGATACGCAGTATTTT
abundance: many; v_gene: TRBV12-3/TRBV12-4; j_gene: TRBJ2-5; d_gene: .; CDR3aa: CASRPTSTGETQYF; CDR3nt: TGTGCCAGCAGGCCCACTAGTACCGGTGAGACCCAGTACTTC
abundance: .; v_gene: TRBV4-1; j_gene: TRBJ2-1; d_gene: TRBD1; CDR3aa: CASSRDRGVVNEQFF; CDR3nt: TGCGCCAGCAGCCGCGACAGGGGGGTTGTCAATGAGCAGTTCTTC
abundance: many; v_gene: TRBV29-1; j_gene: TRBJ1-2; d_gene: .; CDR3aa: CSVDPGPGSWSGYTF; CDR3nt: TGCAGCGTTGATCCCGGGCCAGGGAGTTGGAGTGGCTACACCTTC
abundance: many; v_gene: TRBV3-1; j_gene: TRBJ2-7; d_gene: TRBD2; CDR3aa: CASSQDLVAGLREQYF; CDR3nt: TGTGCCAGCAGCCAAGATCTAGTAGCGGGACTACGGGAGCAGTACTTC
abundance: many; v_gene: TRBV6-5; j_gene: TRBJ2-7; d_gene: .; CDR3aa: CASRPPTGEQYF; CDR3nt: TGTGCCAGCAGACCTCCTACAGGCGAGCAGTACTTC
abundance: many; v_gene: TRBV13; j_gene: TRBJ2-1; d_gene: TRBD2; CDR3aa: CASSLLAGGLGYNEQFF; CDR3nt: TGTGCCAGCAGCTTACTAGCGGGGGGCCTCGGCTACAATGAGCAGTTCTTC
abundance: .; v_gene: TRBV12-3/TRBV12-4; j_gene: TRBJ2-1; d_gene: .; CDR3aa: CASRDIGGYNEQFF; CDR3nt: TGTGCCAGCAGGGATATAGGGGGATATAATGAGCAGTTCTTC
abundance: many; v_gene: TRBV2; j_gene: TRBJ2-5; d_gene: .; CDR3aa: CASSPPTQETQYF; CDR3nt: TGTGCCAGCAGCCCGCCAACCCAAGAGACCCAGTACTTC
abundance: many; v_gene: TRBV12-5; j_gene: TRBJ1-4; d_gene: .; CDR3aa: CASGLGLEANEKLFF; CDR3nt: TGTGCTAGTGGTTTGGGCCTCGAGGCTAATGAAAAACTGTTTTTT
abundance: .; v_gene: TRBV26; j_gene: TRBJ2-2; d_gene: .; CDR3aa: CASRSSPSTGELFF; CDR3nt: TGTGCCAGCAGGTCTAGCCCGTCAACCGGGGAGCTGTTTTTT
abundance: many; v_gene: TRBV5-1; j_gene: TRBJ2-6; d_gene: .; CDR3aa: CASSLDVSGANVLTF; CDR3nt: TGCGCCAGCAGCTTGGACGTTTCTGGGGCCAACGTCCTGACTTTC
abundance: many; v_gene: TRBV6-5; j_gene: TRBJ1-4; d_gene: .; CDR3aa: CASSYRHSEKLFF; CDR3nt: TGTGCCAGCAGTTACAGACATTCTGAAAAACTGTTTTTT
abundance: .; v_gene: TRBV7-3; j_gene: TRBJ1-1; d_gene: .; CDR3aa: CASSSSPGTDAEAFF; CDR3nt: TGTGCCAGCAGCTCGTCCCCCGGAACCGACGCTGAAGCTTTCTTT
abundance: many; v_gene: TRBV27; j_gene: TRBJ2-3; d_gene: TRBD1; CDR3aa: CASSLKTGVNTQYF; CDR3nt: TGTGCCAGCAGTTTAAAAACAGGGGTAAATACGCAGTATTTT
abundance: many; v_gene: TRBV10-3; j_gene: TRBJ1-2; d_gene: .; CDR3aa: CAISGTGTRYTF; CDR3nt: TGTGCCATCAGCGGGACCGGTACACGCTACACCTTC
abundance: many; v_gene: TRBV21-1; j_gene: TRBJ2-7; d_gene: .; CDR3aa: CASSTNSSPPYEQYF; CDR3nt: TGTGCCAGCAGCACGAACTCGAGCCCGCCCTACGAGCAGTACTTC
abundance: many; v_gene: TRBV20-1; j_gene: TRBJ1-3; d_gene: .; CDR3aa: CSAPPPPGEFGNTIYF; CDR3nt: TGCAGTGCGCCCCCCCCCCCAGGGGAGTTTGGAAACACCATATATTTT
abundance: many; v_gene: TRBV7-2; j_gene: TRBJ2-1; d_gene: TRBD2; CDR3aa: CASSLDAGGRYNEQFF; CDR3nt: TGTGCCAGCAGCTTAGATGCGGGGGGCCGTTACAATGAGCAGTTCTTC
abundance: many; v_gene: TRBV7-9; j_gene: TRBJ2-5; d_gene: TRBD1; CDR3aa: CASSLGQRFGETQYF; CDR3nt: TGTGCCAGCAGCTTGGGACAGAGGTTCGGTGAGACCCAGTACTTC
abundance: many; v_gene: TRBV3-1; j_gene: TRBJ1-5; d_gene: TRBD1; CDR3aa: CASSQSTGGSDRQPQHF; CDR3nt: TGTGCCAGCAGCCAAAGCACAGGGGGCTCAGATCGTCAGCCCCAGCATTTT
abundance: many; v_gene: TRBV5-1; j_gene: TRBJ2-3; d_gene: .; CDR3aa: CASSVLGGGTDTQYF; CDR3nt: TGCGCCAGCAGCGTACTAGGGGGGGGCACAGATACGCAGTATTTT
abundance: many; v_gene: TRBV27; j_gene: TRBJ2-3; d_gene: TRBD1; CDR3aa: CATSDGDRVGTDTQYF; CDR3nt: TGTGCCACCAGTGACGGGGACAGGGTCGGCACAGATACGCAGTATTTT
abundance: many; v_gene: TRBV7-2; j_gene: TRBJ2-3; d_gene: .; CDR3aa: CASSSDGASTDTQYF; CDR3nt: TGTGCCAGCAGCTCCGATGGGGCCAGCACAGATACGCAGTATTTT
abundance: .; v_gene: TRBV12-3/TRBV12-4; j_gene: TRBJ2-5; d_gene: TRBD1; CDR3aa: CASSSVRRPGGETQYF; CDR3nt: TGTGCCAGCAGTTCAGTCCGCCGACCAGGGGGAGAGACCCAGTACTTC
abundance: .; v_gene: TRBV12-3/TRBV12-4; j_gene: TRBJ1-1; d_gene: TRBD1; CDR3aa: CASSLLDRDAEAFF; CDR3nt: TGTGCCAGCAGTCTCCTGGACAGGGATGCTGAAGCTTTCTTT
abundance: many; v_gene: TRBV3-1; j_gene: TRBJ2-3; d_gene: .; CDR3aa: CASSPRGARGTQYF; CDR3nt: TGTGCCAGCAGCCCCAGGGGGGCCCGTGGAACGCAGTATTTT
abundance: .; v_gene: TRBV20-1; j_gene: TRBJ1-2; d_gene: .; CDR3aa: CSAPPGGLGYGYTF; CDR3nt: TGCAGTGCCCCGCCGGGGGGCCTCGGCTATGGCTACACCTTC
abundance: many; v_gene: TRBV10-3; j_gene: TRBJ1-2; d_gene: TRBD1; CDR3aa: CAISSTGEGYGYTF; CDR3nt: TGTGCCATCAGCTCAACAGGGGAAGGGTATGGCTACACCTTC
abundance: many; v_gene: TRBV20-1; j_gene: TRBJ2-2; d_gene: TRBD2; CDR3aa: CSAIPRLAGGTGELFF; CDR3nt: TGCAGTGCTATCCCCCGACTAGCGGGGGGAACCGGGGAGCTGTTTTTT
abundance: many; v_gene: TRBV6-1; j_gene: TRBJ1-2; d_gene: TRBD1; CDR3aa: CAIRLVQGAYGYTF; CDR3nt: TGTGCCATCCGGCTAGTACAGGGGGCCTATGGCTACACCTTC
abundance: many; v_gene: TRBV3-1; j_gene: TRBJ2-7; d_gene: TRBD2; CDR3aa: CASSQRSLSGGSYEQYF; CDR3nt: TGTGCCAGCAGCCAACGAAGCCTCAGCGGGGGCTCCTACGAGCAGTACTTC
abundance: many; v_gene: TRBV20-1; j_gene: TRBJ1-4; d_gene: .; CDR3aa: CSARRAGLSEKLFF; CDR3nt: TGCAGTGCTAGAAGGGCAGGGTTAAGTGAAAAACTGTTTTTT
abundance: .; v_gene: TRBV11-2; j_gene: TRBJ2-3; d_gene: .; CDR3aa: CASSLEAGNTQYF; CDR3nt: TGTGCCAGCAGCTTAGAGGCCGGTAATACGCAGTATTTT